These 6 T cell receptor beta chains originate from one sample sequenced in a study of CD8+ T cells in alopecia areata. Following extraction, RNA underwent reverse transcription to cDNA, which served as the sequencing template. Using immunoSEQ multiplex PCR, the repertoire was profiled, and TCRdb retains in-frame clones only, with some absent. The data contain about 180,000 clones, roughly 66% of them singletons. The source was CD8+ T cells sorted from blood, collected at week 0. Receptors originate from a human donor with alopecia areata.

The chain is built from TRBV5-1 and TRBJ1-1, with unresolved D. CDR1 and CDR2 from the germline V gene are SGHRS and YFSETQ. V lost 0 bases to trimming and J lost 0 bases, with 3 bases between them. This CDR3 is built from 13 residues. For the CDR3, the DNA is TGCGCCAGCAGCTTGGTAGTGAACACTGAAGCTTTCTTT. This gives the protein CASSLVVNTEAFF.

The rearrangement links TRBV5-6 to TRBJ1-2; D not certain. This CDR3 is built from 12 residues. V was pared by 4 bases and J by 0 bases, with 4 bases between. CDR1 and CDR2 (germline): SGHDT, YYEEEE. CDR3 DNA sequence: TGTGCCAGCAGCCCCTCTAACTATGGCTACACCTTC. Amino acids: CASSPSNYGYTF.

The V and J genes are TRBV11-1 and TRBJ2-7; TRBD1 might be the D (5 bases). The CDR3 runs to 14 residues. V was clipped by 5 bases and J by 3 bases, with 14 bases between them. Germline CDR1 SGHAT, CDR2 FQDESV (reference sequence). In DNA form, the CDR3 reads TGTGCCAGCAGCCACCCGACAGATAACTACGAGCAGTACTTC. Translating it yields CASSHPTDNYEQYF.

The chain joins TRBV25-1 to TRBJ1-2, with D possibly being TRBD1 (6 bases). This CDR3 has 15 amino acids. CDR1 and CDR2 from the germline V gene are MGHDK and SYGVNS. Trimming took 5 bases from V and 4 from J, leaving 17 bases between them. CDR3 region: CASSSSDSFFYGYTF. DNA for the CDR3: TGTGCCAGCAGTTCATCGGACAGCTTCTTCTATGGCTACACCTTC.

This clone appeared a single time. The gene calls are TRBV5-1 and TRBJ2-5; D unresolved. V lost 0 bases and J 2 bases, leaving 14 bases between the germline ends. The CDR3 is 16 residues long. Germline V gives CDR1 SGHRS, CDR2 YFSETQ. DNA for the CDR3: TGCGCCAGCAGCTTGGCCTTTGGGGATACACAAGAGACCCAGTACTTC. Protein: CASSLAFGDTQETQYF.

In this sample, this clone turned up a few times. This rearrangement joins TRBV7-9 to TRBJ1-2; a possible D gene is TRBD1 (6 bases). V was clipped by 5 bases and J by 6 bases, with 16 bases between them. The germline CDR1 and CDR2 sequences are SEHNR and FQNEAQ (reference sequence). The CDR3 sequence is 14 residues long. The CDR3 DNA reads TGTGCCAGCAGCGCGATGGACAGCCCTCATGGCTACACCTTC. It encodes CASSAMDSPHGYTF.